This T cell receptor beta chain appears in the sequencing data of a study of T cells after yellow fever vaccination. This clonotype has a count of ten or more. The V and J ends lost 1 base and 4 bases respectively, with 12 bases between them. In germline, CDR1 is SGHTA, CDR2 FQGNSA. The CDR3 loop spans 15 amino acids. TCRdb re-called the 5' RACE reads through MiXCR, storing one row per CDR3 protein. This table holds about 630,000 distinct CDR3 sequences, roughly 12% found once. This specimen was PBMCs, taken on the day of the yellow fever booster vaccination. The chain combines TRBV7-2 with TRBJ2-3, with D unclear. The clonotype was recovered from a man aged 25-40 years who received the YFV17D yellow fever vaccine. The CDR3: CASSLVGMVSDTQYF. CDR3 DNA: TGTGCCAGCAGCTTAGTCGGAATGGTTTCAGATACGCAGTATTTT. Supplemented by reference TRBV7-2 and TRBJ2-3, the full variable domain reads GAGVSQSPSNKVTEKGKDVELRCDPISGHTALYWYRQSLGQGLEFLIYFQGNSAPDKSGLPSDRFSAERTGGSVSTLTIQRTQQEDSAVYLCASSLVGMVSDTQYFGPGTRLTVL.